Following are 27 T cell receptor beta chains from one sample sequenced in a study of blood T cells in healthy people across ages. For the second PCR, which ran for 7 to 11 cycles, a sample-barcoded 5' primer and a J-beta primer mix were used. MiXCR, applied by TCRdb to the 5' RACE reads, yields one record per CDR3 protein. The sample has about 1.4 million distinct CDR3 sequences; around 59% are singletons. The sample was blood. All receptors come from a young man in good health.

The CDR3 here is CASSLRPGLGNQPQHF. CDR3 bases: TGTGCCAGCAGCTTGAGGCCGGGGCTCGGCAATCAGCCCCAGCATTTT. The rearrangement uses TRBV5-6 and TRBJ1-5; a weak D match, TRBD1 (5 bases). The length of the CDR3 is 16 residues. V dropped 1 base and J dropped 2 bases, with 13 bases sitting between them. Germline CDR1 reads SGHDT; CDR2 reads YYEEEE.

The V call is TRBV15, the J call TRBJ2-3; D is perhaps TRBD1 (5 bases). This CDR3 contains 15 residues. Trimming took 0 bases from V and 7 from J, leaving 14 bases between them. The germline V gene has CDR1 LNHNV and CDR2 YYDKDF (reference sequence). In DNA form, the CDR3 reads TGTGCCACCAGCAGAGATAGGGGCCCCCGAAATACGCAGTATTTT. This codes for CATSRDRGPRNTQYF.

This clonotype showed up just once. Germline and junction disagree at one end, which may indicate a read error. The V and J genes are TRBV12-3 or TRBV12-4 and TRBJ2-3; TRBD2 might be the D (6 bases). This CDR3 is built from 20 residues. This CDR3 reads CASSFTALVSGPFSTDTEYF. The DNA for the CDR3 is TGTGCCAGCAGTTTTACTGCTTTGGTTAGCGGACCTTTTAGCACAGATACGGAGTATTTT.

The chain employs TRBV6-5 and TRBJ1-2, with D perhaps matching TRBD1 (5 bases). CDR3 length: 14 residues. CDR1 is MNHEY, CDR2 SVGAGI, per germline. The V end was cut by 0 bases, the J end by 7 bases, with 12 bases between. The CDR3 sequence is CASSYSQGVSGYTF. Written as DNA, the CDR3 is TGTGCCAGCAGTTACTCCCAGGGAGTATCTGGCTACACCTTC.

A single count supports this clonotype. The rearrangement links TRBV6-6 to TRBJ2-4; D is possibly TRBD1 or TRBD2 (6 bases each). This CDR3 has 15 amino acids. From germline, CDR1 is MNHNY and CDR2 SVGAGI (reference sequence). V gave up 5 bases and J gave up 6 bases, with 17 bases separating them. The CDR3 protein is CASSPRGLGGNIQYF. DNA of the CDR3: TGTGCCAGCAGTCCCCGGGGGTTAGGGGGAAACATTCAGTACTTC.

The chain recombines TRBV12-3 or TRBV12-4 with TRBJ2-7; TRBD1 is a possible D gene (6 bases). This CDR3 spans 11 amino acids. Trimming removed 6 bases at V and 10 bases at J, with 13 bases between. The DNA for the CDR3 is TGTGCCAGCAGCCTACAGGGTTCCCAGTACTTC. Its translation: CASSLQGSQYF.

The chain joins TRBV18 to TRBJ2-7; D remains ambiguous. The ends were cut back, 4 bases at V and 0 bases at J, with 7 bases in the middle. The CDR3 totals 13 residues. Germline V gives CDR1 KGHSH, CDR2 LQKENI. CDR3 loop: CASSQRASYEQYF. DNA for the CDR3: TGTGCCAGCTCACAAAGGGCCTCCTACGAGCAGTACTTC. The complete variable domain, with remaining parts taken from reference TRBV18 and TRBJ2-7, reads NAGVMQNPRHLVRRRGQEARLRCSPMKGHSHVYWYRQLPEEGLKFMVYLQKENIIDESGMPKERFSAEFPKEGPSILRIQQVVRGDSAAYFCASSQRASYEQYFGPGTRLTVT.

For this clonotype: A much larger clone is a single base away; this may be a read error. This chain links TRBV4-2 with TRBJ2-3; 8 positions agree with TRBD2. Germline assignment: CDR1 LGHNA and CDR2 YNFKEQ. The CDR3 length is 17 residues. J was trimmed by 1 base and V by 6 bases; bases with no gene match: 12. DNA of the CDR3: TGTGCCAGCAGACACGTGACGGGAGGGGTAGGCACAGATACGCAGTATTTT. Its translation: CASRHVTGGVGTDTQYF.

The chain is built from TRBV11-2 and TRBJ2-1, with D perhaps assigned TRBD1 or TRBD2 (5 bases each). Germline loops: CDR1 SGHAT, CDR2 FQNNGV. There are 16 residues in the CDR3. The ends were cut back, 6 bases at V and 0 bases at J, with 15 bases in the middle. The CDR3 coding sequence is TGTGCCAGCAGATACCCGGGACGCCACTCCTACAATGAGCAGTTCTTC. Its protein is CASRYPGRHSYNEQFF.

The rearrangement uses TRBV10-2 and TRBJ1-1; maybe TRBD1 (5 bases). The CDR3 spans 12 residues. V dropped 8 bases and J dropped 6 bases, with 13 bases sitting between them. Germline CDR1 reads WSHSY; CDR2 reads SAAADI. This chain's CDR3 is CASAVIGAEAFF. CDR3 DNA sequence: TGCGCCAGCGCGGTAATAGGGGCTGAAGCTTTCTTT.

V is TRBV7-2 and J is TRBJ2-5; tentative D call: TRBD2 (6 bases). Germline CDR1 is SGHTA and CDR2 is FQGNSA. V dropped 2 bases and J dropped 2 bases, with 9 bases sitting between them. The CDR3 length is 14 residues. This CDR3 is CASSLMAGQETQYF. The CDR3 DNA reads as TGTGCCAGCAGCTTAATGGCGGGGCAAGAGACCCAGTACTTC.

Concerning this clonotype: At one of its ends the junction is not consistent with the germline gene, which may arise from a read error. The chain employs TRBV3-1 and TRBJ1-6; perhaps TRBD1 as D (5 bases). Germline CDR1 reads LGHDT; CDR2 reads YNNKEL (reference sequence). This CDR3 is 14 amino acids long. The CDR3 DNA reads as TGTGCCAGCAGCGAACGACAGAGTAATTCACCCTTCCACTTT. It encodes CASSERQSNSPFHF.

The chain joins TRBV3-1 to TRBJ2-5, with 8 bases fitting TRBD1. With V trimmed by 1 base and J by 5 bases, 12 bases remained unmatched. CDR3 length: 17 amino acids. CDR1 and CDR2 (germline): LGHDT, YNNKEL (reference sequence). CDR3 DNA: TGTGCCAGCAGCCAAGGGGCAGGGGGCGAGACATGGGAGACCCAGTACTTC. Translated: CASSQGAGGETWETQYF.

This clonotype was seen more than once but under ten times. The V call is TRBV20-1, the J call TRBJ2-3; D ambiguous. Trimming stripped 0 bases from V and 3 bases from J, with 1 base between. Germline V gives CDR1 DFQATT, CDR2 SNEGSKA (reference sequence). The CDR3 totals 11 residues. Written as DNA, the CDR3 is TGCAGTGCTAGAGAAACAGATACGCAGTATTTT. Translating gives CSARETDTQYF.

J is TRBJ1-6 and V is TRBV15, with D maybe TRBD1 (5 bases). In germline, CDR1 is LNHNV, CDR2 YYDKDF (reference sequence). Trimming cost V 6 bases and J 8 bases, with 17 bases left between them. This CDR3 has 15 residues. CDR3 DNA: TGTGCCACCAGGAGGCAGGGAGAGTACGATTCACCCCTCCACTTT. Its protein product is CATRRQGEYDSPLHF. The variable domain in full, completed from reference TRBV15 and TRBJ1-6, reads DAMVIQNPRYQVTQFGKPVTLSCSQTLNHNVMYWYQQKSSQAPKLLFHYYDKDFNNEADTPDNFQSRRPNTSFCFLDIRSPGLGDTAMYLCATRRQGEYDSPLHFGNGTRLTVT.

This clonotype has more than one count but fewer than ten. The chain combines TRBV12-3 or TRBV12-4 with TRBJ2-3; a weak D match, TRBD2 (6 bases). The CDR3 is 16 amino acids. Deletions cut 6 bases from V and 2 bases from J, with 18 bases between. The CDR3 here is CASSAPGLKFTDTQYF. CDR3 nucleotides: TGTGCCAGCAGCGCTCCGGGACTCAAGTTCACAGATACGCAGTATTTT.

This chain uses TRBV10-1 with TRBJ1-5; maybe TRBD1 (5 bases). Trimming removed 9 bases from V and 4 bases from J, with 10 bases in between. The germline gives CDR1 WNHNN, CDR2 SYGVQD (reference sequence). The CDR3 consists of 12 residues. DNA for the CDR3: TGCGCCAGTCCAGACAGTAATCAGCCCCAGCATTTT. It codes for CASPDSNQPQHF.

The rearrangement links TRBV28 to TRBJ2-5; 8 bases fit TRBD2. The CDR3 loop spans 16 amino acids. CDR1 is MDHEN and CDR2 is SYDVKM in the germline V gene. V shed 5 bases and J 3 bases; nucleotides not matched to a gene: 11. For the CDR3, the DNA is TGTGCCAGCAGTCTCTCAGTAGCGGGGAACGAAGAGACCCAGTACTTC. Residues: CASSLSVAGNEETQYF.

This clonotype came up once. V and J are TRBV4-2 and TRBJ2-2; maybe TRBD2 (6 bases). V was shortened by 4 bases and J by 3 bases, with 9 bases between the two germline ends. The germline V gene has CDR1 LGHNA and CDR2 YNFKEQ. This CDR3 contains 14 residues. CDR3 DNA: TGTGCCAGCAGCCCGGGACTCGACACCGGGGAGCTGTTTTTT. Protein: CASSPGLDTGELFF.

The chain is built from TRBV4-1 and TRBJ2-6; D unclear. V was clipped by 4 bases and J by 0 bases, with 10 bases between them. The length of the CDR3 is 16 residues. CDR1 is MGHRA, CDR2 YSYEKL, per germline. CDR3 in amino acids: CASSLDIHSGANVLTF. The CDR3 coding sequence is TGCGCCAGCAGCCTGGATATTCACTCTGGGGCCAACGTCCTGACTTTC.

The CDR3 DNA follows: TGTGCCAGCAGCCATTCCCTAGCGGGCGACGATACGCAGTATTTT. Translated: CASSHSLAGDDTQYF. The chain couples TRBV6-5 to TRBJ2-3; 8 nucleotides align to TRBD2. Germline CDR1 reads MNHEY; CDR2 reads SVGAGI. This CDR3 contains 15 residues. V shed 6 bases and J 6 bases; nucleotides not matched to a gene: 11.

The chain has TRBV6-1 and TRBJ1-3, with D unclear. Trimming took off 3 bases at V and 4 bases at J, with 10 bases between the two ends. The CDR3 has 14 amino acids. Germline V lookup: CDR1 MNHNS, CDR2 SASEGT. The CDR3 here is CASSEFGSGNTIYF. The DNA of the CDR3 is TGTGCCAGCAGTGAGTTCGGTTCAGGAAACACCATATATTTT.

This clonotype was counted a few times. In DNA, the CDR3 is TGTGCCAGCAGCTTAATACTGTACAATGAGCAGTTCTTC. Translating it yields CASSLILYNEQFF. J is TRBJ2-1 and V is TRBV7-6; D remains ambiguous. Germline assignment: CDR1 SGHVS and CDR2 FNYEAQ. V was cut by 2 bases and J by 4 bases, with 6 bases left in between. The CDR3 spans 13 residues.

This sequence joins TRBV3-1 and TRBJ2-7; maybe TRBD1 (6 bases). This CDR3 has 16 residues. The germline V gene has CDR1 LGHDT and CDR2 YNNKEL (reference sequence). The V gene lost 8 bases and the J gene lost 2 bases, with 22 bases spanning the gap. CDR3 sequence: CASRIPPGAQTYEQYF. The CDR3 nucleotides are TGTGCCAGCCGAATCCCCCCAGGGGCGCAGACCTACGAGCAGTACTTC.

Only one count was recorded for this clonotype. The chain combines TRBV7-2 with TRBJ2-7, with a weak D call TRBD1 (6 bases). This CDR3 contains 15 residues. Deletions cut 2 bases from V and 6 bases from J, with 17 bases between. The germline gives CDR1 SGHTA, CDR2 FQGNSA. DNA for the CDR3: TGTGCCAGCAGCTTATTAACAGGGAGCTCGAGCGAGCAGTACTTC. It is translated as CASSLLTGSSSEQYF. Full variable domain (remainder filled in from reference TRBV7-2 and TRBJ2-7): GAGVSQSPSNKVTEKGKDVELRCDPISGHTALYWYRQSLGQGLEFLIYFQGNSAPDKSGLPSDRFSAERTGGSVSTLTIQRTQQEDSAVYLCASSLLTGSSSEQYFGPGTRLTVT.

This clonotype occurred a few times. The rearrangement joins TRBV9 to TRBJ1-2, with 10 positions matching TRBD1. V gave up 0 bases and J gave up 5 bases; unmatched junction bases: 25. The CDR3 is made up of 22 amino acids. In germline, CDR1 is SGDLS, CDR2 YYNGEE. The CDR3 region has the DNA TGTGCCAGCAGCGTAGCTTACACCGCACCTTCTCACTTCGGGGGACAGGGGTATGGCTACACCTTC. Translated: CASSVAYTAPSHFGGQGYGYTF.

This clonotype has only a few counts. The chain joins TRBV5-1 to TRBJ2-7; D gene unclear. The CDR3 consists of 14 residues. CDR1 and CDR2 from the germline V gene are SGHRS and YFSETQ. The V and J ends lost 0 bases and 0 bases respectively, with 7 bases between them. Written as DNA, the CDR3 is TGCGCCAGCAGCTTGGACAGCTTCTCCTACGAGCAGTACTTC. Its translation: CASSLDSFSYEQYF.